The T cell receptor beta chain under discussion was sequenced for a study of technical replicates of blood from a few donors (TCRdb year 2017). In the germline V gene, CDR1 corresponds to MNHNS and CDR2 to SASEGT. The trim is 2 bases for V and 0 bases for J, with a gap of 19 bases between the germline ends. The CDR3 has 18 amino acids, counting the end cysteine and phenylalanine. The CDR3 DNA has 54 bases and is translated from base 1. This clone was detected once. Its binding antigen is unknown. No much larger clonotype is one base removed from it; base qualities were not supplied. Library preparation used the immunoSEQ multiplex PCR assay. TCRdb took this table from immuneACCESS and kept in-frame rearrangements with V and J called. Such tables lack part of the clones; where checked against another copy, unresolved V genes explain under half of the gap, and the rest is unexplained. The sample table lists approximately 73,000 clones, around 92% of them with a count of one. Roughly 0.41% of the sample is in the top ten clones.

This clonotype was sampled from a human donor in good health. The chain was built from TRBV6-1 and TRBJ1-2; the D gene is perhaps TRBD1, on 5 matching bases. The sample was T cells isolated from PBMCs. The nucleotide sequence reads as follows: TGTGCCAGCAGTGAACAAAAGGGGCAGGGTTGGACTAACTATGGCTACACCTTC. Its translation is CASSEQKGQGWTNYGYTF.